Listed below are T cell receptor beta chains from one sample, sequenced in a study of cytomegalovirus exposure and HLA in healthy donors. The assay was immunoSEQ multiplex PCR, and TCRdb's table has in-frame clones only and misses some. The data show 160,000 or so clones, around 75% seen once. Sequencing used PBMCs. The receptors shown here come from a man between 18 and 35 years old in good health and CMV-seropositive. Each CDR3 is given with its conserved first and last residue. Each record gives: clone size, D gene, V gene, J gene, CDR3 DNA, CDR3 protein. D genes are given only for firm matches. Not all rows give a size; the values are once, few, many and, for expanded clones, a class.

>.|TRBD2|TRBV27|TRBJ2-1
TGTGCCAGCAGTTTATCAGCGGGAGGGCCTTTGCGTAGTGAGCAGTTCTTC
CASSLSAGGPLRSEQFF
>.|.|TRBV9|TRBJ1-4
TGTGCCAGCAGCCCCGGAGTGACCTCCAATGAAAAACTGTTTTTT
CASSPGVTSNEKLFF
>.|.|TRBV5-4|TRBJ2-2
TGTGCCAGCAGCTTGAGTCAGACCGGGGAGCTGTTTTTT
CASSLSQTGELFF
>.|TRBD1|TRBV2|TRBJ1-5
TGTGCCAGCAGTCCCCTGTTGACAGGGGCAAATCAGCCCCAGCATTTT
CASSPLLTGANQPQHF
>.|.|TRBV4-2|TRBJ1-1
TGTGCCAGCAGCCAAGACCAGTTGGCTGAAGCTTTCTTT
CASSQDQLAEAFF
>.|TRBD2|TRBV5-1|TRBJ2-5
TGCGCCAGCAGCCGGCGGGCGGGGGGCGAGGAGGAGACCCAGTACTTC
CASSRRAGGEEETQYF
>.|TRBD1|TRBV4-1|TRBJ2-2
TGCGCCAGCAGCCAACCGGGACAGGGTACCGGGGAGCTGTTTTTT
CASSQPGQGTGELFF
>.|TRBD1|TRBV4-1|TRBJ1-4
TGCGCCAGCAGCCGGGTGGTACAGGGGGCGATTGAAAAACTGTTTTTT
CASSRVVQGAIEKLFF
>.|.|TRBV19|TRBJ1-1
TGTGCCAGTAATATTAGAGGAGAGGAAGCTTTCTTT
CASNIRGEEAFF
>.|.|TRBV6-5|TRBJ1-2
TGTGCCAGCAGTTACTGGCAGGATGGGAGTGATGGCTACACCTTC
CASSYWQDGSDGYTF
>.|TRBD2|TRBV5-4|TRBJ2-4
TGTGCCAGCAGCTTAACTAGCGAGGGAAACATTCAGTACTTC
CASSLTSEGNIQYF
>.|.|TRBV19|TRBJ1-3
TGTGCCAGTAGTACCGAGAGGGGAAACACCATATATTTT
CASSTERGNTIYF
>.|TRBD1|TRBV27|TRBJ1-1
TGTGCCAGCAGTTCTCGACAGGGGGCGCGGTACACTGAAGCTTTCTTT
CASSSRQGARYTEAFF
>.|TRBD1|TRBV18|TRBJ1-1
TGTGCCAGCTCACCGGGAACAGGGGGAAGAGTCACTGAAGCTTTCTTT
CASSPGTGGRVTEAFF
>.|TRBD1|TRBV6-6|TRBJ1-1
TGTGCCAGCAGTTACCGAGGGGGCGGTGGGGCTGAAGCTTTCTTT
CASSYRGGGGAEAFF
>.|.|TRBV6-6|TRBJ1-5
TGTGCCAGCAGTTACTCGGCAGGGTATAGTGATCAGCCCCAGCATTTT
CASSYSAGYSDQPQHF
>.|.|TRBV5-1|TRBJ1-1
TGCGCCAGCAGCTTGGCCCCAGACATGAACACTGAAGCTTTCTTT
CASSLAPDMNTEAFF
>.|.|TRBV19|TRBJ1-1
TGTGCCAGTAGTATGGACAGTTTGAACACTGAAGCTTTCTTT
CASSMDSLNTEAFF
>.|TRBD1|TRBV11-3|TRBJ1-1
TGTGCCAGCAGCTTAGCAATGGCAGGGGGAGCTTTCTTT
CASSLAMAGGAFF
>few|TRBD1|TRBV2|TRBJ2-1
TGTGCCAGCAGCCGGGACAGCAATGAGCAGTTCTTC
CASSRDSNEQFF
>.|.|TRBV4-2|TRBJ1-1
TGTGCCAGCAGTAAGACAGATATGAACACTGAAGCTTTCTTT
CASSKTDMNTEAFF
>.|TRBD2|TRBV5-8|TRBJ2-5
TGTGCCAGCAGCTTGAGACTAGCGGGACAAGAGACCCAGTACTTC
CASSLRLAGQETQYF
>few|TRBD2|TRBV5-1|TRBJ2-1
TGCGCCAGCAGCTTGGGCCGGACTAGCGGGAGAGGTATTGAGCAGTTCTTC
CASSLGRTSGRGIEQFF
>.|.|TRBV28|TRBJ1-1
TGTGCCAGCAGTTTATTCTCCAGGGAAAGACCTGAAGCTTTCTTT
CASSLFSRERPEAFF
>.|.|TRBV5-4|TRBJ2-2
TGTGCCAGCAGCTTGAAAACTACGAACACCGGGGAGCTGTTTTTT
CASSLKTTNTGELFF
>.|.|TRBV29-1|TRBJ1-6
TGCAGCGTTGGGAGAGGGAATTCACCCCTCCACTTT
CSVGRGNSPLHF
>.|.|TRBV5-4|TRBJ2-3
TGTGCCAGCAGGAAAGGGGGGGGAGGGACAGATACGCAGTATTTT
CASRKGGGGTDTQYF
>.|.|TRBV5-1|TRBJ1-1
TGCGCCAGCAGCTTTCGGGGGGAGGGTATGAACACTGAAGCTTTCTTT
CASSFRGEGMNTEAFF
>.|TRBD1|TRBV5-1|TRBJ2-5
TGCGCCAGCAAACAGGGGTTTGGAGAGACCCAGTACTTC
CASKQGFGETQYF
>few|TRBD1|TRBV30|TRBJ1-2
TGTGCCTGGGCTACAGGGGCCTCAAACTATGGCTACACCTTC
CAWATGASNYGYTF
>few|TRBD1|TRBV6-1|TRBJ1-1
TGTGCCAGCAGAATGGACAGGGGATATACTGAAGCTTTCTTT
CASRMDRGYTEAFF
>few|TRBD1|TRBV7-8|TRBJ1-4
TGTGCCAGCAGCTCGGGACAGAGCCTAAATGAAAAACTGTTTTTT
CASSSGQSLNEKLFF
>.|.|TRBV7-9|TRBJ2-1
TGTGCCAGCCCGGACACGAGCTCCTACAATGAGCAGTTCTTC
CASPDTSSYNEQFF
>.|.|TRBV6-1|TRBJ2-1
TGTGCCAGCAGTGAAGTGTTCCAAGTAGGGCAGGGGGAGGACAATGAGCAGTTCTTC
CASSEVFQVGQGEDNEQFF
>.|TRBD1|TRBV19|TRBJ1-2
TGTGCCAGTAGCCGGACAGGGGAAGGCTACACCTTC
CASSRTGEGYTF
>.|TRBD1|TRBV28|TRBJ1-1
TGTGCCAGCAGTTTAAGGGGGCGAGGATTTTACACTGAAGCTTTCTTT
CASSLRGRGFYTEAFF
>.|.|TRBV19|TRBJ1-1
TGTGCCCTCGGGTCCTCCACTGAAGCTTTCTTT
CALGSSTEAFF
>.|.|TRBV28|TRBJ1-3
TGTGCCAGCATGGGACACGAGAGCTCTGGGAACACCATATATTTT
CASMGHESSGNTIYF
>.|.|TRBV28|TRBJ1-5
TGTGCCAGCAGTTTAGGGCGACAGGTTCTCTTGGGGCCCCAGCATTTT
CASSLGRQVLLGPQHF
>once|.|TRBV6-1|TRBJ1-2
TGTGCCAGCAGTGAGCTAACCGGGACAACCGACTATGGCTACACCTTC
CASSELTGTTDYGYTF
>few|TRBD2|TRBV4-1|TRBJ2-3
TGCGCCAGCAGCCAAGCTCCCGGCGGGGGGAGCACAGATACGCAGTATTTT
CASSQAPGGGSTDTQYF
>many|TRBD1|TRBV6-4|TRBJ2-2
TGTGCCAGCCGGACAGGGGAGGACACCGGGGAGCTGTTTTTT
CASRTGEDTGELFF
>.|.|TRBV30|TRBJ1-1
TGTGCCTGGAGTGTGGCGACAACTGAAGCTTTCTTT
CAWSVATTEAFF
>few|TRBD1|TRBV28|TRBJ2-1
TGTGCCAGCAGTAGGCCCGGGACAGGGTCCAACAATGAGCAGTTCTTC
CASSRPGTGSNNEQFF
>.|TRBD1|TRBV19|TRBJ1-4
TGTGCCAGTAGTATCTCCCGGGACAGAGAAAATGAAAAACTGTTTTTT
CASSISRDRENEKLFF
>once|.|TRBV30|TRBJ1-3
TGTGCCTCCCCGGGCTCTGGAAACACCATATATTTT
CASPGSGNTIYF
>.|TRBD2|TRBV4-2|TRBJ2-5
TGTGCCAGCAGCCAGGAACTAGCGCAAGAGACCCAGTACTTC
CASSQELAQETQYF
>.|TRBD1|TRBV7-2|TRBJ2-1
TGTGCCAGCAGCATGCGACAGGGGGTTAATGAGCAGTTCTTC
CASSMRQGVNEQFF
>.|.|TRBV30|TRBJ2-2
TGTGCCCGTAATTTGGGCTTGAACACCGGGGAGCTGTTTTTT
CARNLGLNTGELFF
>.|.|TRBV5-1|TRBJ2-5
TGCGCCAGCAGCTTGGGCGGGACAGTCCAAGAGACCCAGTACTTC
CASSLGGTVQETQYF
>once|.|TRBV25-1|TRBJ1-4
TGTGTTCGTCTAAAACTGTTTTTT
CVRLKLFF
>once|.|TRBV7-6|TRBJ1-2
TGTGCCAGCAGCTCCGGGAGCTTCGGGCGTGACTATGGCTACACCTTC
CASSSGSFGRDYGYTF
>.|TRBD1|TRBV19|TRBJ1-2
TGTGCCAGTAAACAGACAGGGAGCTATGGCTACACCTTC
CASKQTGSYGYTF
>once|TRBD1|TRBV5-4|TRBJ1-1
TGTGCCAGCAGCTGGGGGGCAGGGGGGCGGGACACTGAAGCTTTCTTT
CASSWGAGGRDTEAFF